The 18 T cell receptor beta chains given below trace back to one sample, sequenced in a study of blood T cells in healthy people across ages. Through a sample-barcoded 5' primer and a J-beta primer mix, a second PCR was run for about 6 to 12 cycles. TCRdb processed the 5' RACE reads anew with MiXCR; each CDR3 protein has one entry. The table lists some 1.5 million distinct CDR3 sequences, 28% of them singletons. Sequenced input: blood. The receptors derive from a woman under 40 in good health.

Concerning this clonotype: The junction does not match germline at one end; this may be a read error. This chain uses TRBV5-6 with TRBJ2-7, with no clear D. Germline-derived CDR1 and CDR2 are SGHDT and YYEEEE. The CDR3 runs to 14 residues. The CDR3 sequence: CANSWKVVGYEQYF. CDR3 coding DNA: TGTGCCAACAGCTGGAAGGTCGTTGGATACGAGCAGTACTTC.

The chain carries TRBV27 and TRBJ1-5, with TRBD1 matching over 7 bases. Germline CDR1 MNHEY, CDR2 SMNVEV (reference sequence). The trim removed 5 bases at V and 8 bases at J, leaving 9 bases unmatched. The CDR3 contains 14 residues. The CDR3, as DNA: TGTGCCAGCAGTCCAGAAAGGGGGCAGGAGCCCCAGCATTTT. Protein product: CASSPERGQEPQHF.

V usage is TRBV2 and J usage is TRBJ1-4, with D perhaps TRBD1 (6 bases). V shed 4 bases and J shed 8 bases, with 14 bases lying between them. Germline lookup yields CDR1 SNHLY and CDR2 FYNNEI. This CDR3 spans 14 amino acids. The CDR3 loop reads CASSGQVKKEKLFF. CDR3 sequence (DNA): TGTGCCAGCAGTGGACAGGTGAAGAAGGAAAAACTGTTTTTT.

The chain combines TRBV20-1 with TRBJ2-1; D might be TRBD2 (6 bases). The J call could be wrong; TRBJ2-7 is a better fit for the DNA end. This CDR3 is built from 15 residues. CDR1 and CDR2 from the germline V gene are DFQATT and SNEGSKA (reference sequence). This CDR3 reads CSAADRGRTYNEQYF. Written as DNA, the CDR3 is TGCAGTGCTGCGGACCGGGGGAGGACCTACAATGAGCAGTACTTC.

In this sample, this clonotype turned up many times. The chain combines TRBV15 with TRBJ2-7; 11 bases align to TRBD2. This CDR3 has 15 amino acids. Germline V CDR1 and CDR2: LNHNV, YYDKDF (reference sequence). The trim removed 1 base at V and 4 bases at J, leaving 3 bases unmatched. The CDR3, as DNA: TGTGCCACCAGCAGAGCTGTAGCGGGAGGGTACGAGCAGTACTTC. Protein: CATSRAVAGGYEQYF.

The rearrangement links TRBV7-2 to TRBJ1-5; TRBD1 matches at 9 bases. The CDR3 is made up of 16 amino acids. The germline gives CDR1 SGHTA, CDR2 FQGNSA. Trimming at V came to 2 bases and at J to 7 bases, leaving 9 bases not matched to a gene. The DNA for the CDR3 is TGTGCCAGCAGCTTACCCGGGACAGGGCTGGAGCAGCCCCAGCATTTT. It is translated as CASSLPGTGLEQPQHF. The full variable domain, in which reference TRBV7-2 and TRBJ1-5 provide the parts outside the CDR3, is GAGVSQSPSNKVTEKGKDVELRCDPISGHTALYWYRQSLGQGLEFLIYFQGNSAPDKSGLPSDRFSAERTGGSVSTLTIQRTQQEDSAVYLCASSLPGTGLEQPQHFGDGTRLSIL.

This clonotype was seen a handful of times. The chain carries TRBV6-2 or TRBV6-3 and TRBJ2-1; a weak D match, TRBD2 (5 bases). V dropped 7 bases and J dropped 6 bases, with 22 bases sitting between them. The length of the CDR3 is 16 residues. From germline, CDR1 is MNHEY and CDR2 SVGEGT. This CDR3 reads CASINLPDSPGNEQFF. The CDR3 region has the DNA TGTGCCAGCATTAACCTCCCGGACTCCCCTGGCAATGAGCAGTTCTTC.

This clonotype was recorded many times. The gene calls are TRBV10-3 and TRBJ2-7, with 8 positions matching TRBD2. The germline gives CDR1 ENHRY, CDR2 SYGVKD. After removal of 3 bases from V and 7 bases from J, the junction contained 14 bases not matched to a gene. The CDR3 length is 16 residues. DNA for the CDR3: TGTGCCATCAGTGAAAAAGCGGGGGCCCTCGGTCGGGAGCAGTACTTC. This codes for CAISEKAGALGREQYF.

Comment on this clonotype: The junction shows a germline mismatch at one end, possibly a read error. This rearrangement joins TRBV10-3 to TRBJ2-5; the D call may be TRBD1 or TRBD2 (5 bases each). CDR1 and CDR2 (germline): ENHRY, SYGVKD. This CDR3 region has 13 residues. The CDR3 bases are TGTGCCGTCAGTGGGGGACCTCAAGAGACCCAGTACTTC. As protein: CAVSGGPQETQYF.

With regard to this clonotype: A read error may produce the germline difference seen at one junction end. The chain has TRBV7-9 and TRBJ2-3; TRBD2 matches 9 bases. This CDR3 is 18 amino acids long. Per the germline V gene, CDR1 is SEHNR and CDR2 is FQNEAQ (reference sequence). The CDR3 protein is CASGLLGGSGGPTDTQYF. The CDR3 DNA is TGTGCCAGCGGCTTATTAGGTGGTAGCGGGGGCCCCACAGATACGCAGTATTTT.

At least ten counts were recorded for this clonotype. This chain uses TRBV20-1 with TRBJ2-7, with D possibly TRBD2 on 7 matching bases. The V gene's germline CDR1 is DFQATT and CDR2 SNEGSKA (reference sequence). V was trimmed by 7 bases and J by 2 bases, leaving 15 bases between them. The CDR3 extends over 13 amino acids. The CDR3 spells CSVHREGPYEQYF. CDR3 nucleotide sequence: TGCAGTGTTCACAGGGAGGGCCCCTACGAGCAGTACTTC.

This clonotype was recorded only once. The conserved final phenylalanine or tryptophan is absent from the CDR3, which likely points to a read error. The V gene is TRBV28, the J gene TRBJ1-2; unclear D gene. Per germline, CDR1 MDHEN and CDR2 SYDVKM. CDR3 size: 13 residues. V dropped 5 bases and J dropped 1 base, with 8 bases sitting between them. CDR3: CASSPSDNYGYTL. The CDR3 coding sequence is TGTGCCAGCAGTCCGAGTGATAACTATGGCTACACCCTC.

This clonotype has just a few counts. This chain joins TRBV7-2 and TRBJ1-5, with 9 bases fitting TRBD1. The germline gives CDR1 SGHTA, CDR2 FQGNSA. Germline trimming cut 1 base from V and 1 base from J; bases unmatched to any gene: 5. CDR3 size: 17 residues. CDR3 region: CASSLGTGALSNQPQHF. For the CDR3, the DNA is TGTGCCAGCAGCTTAGGGACAGGGGCCCTCAGCAATCAGCCCCAGCATTTT. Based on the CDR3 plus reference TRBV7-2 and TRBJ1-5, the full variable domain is GAGVSQSPSNKVTEKGKDVELRCDPISGHTALYWYRQSLGQGLEFLIYFQGNSAPDKSGLPSDRFSAERTGGSVSTLTIQRTQQEDSAVYLCASSLGTGALSNQPQHFGDGTRLSIL.

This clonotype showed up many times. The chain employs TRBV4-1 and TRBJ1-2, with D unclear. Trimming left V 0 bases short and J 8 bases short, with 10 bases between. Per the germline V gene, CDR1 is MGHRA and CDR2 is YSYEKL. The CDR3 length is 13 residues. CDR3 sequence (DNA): TGCGCCAGCAGCCAAGAATCCTCATTCGGCTACACCTTC. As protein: CASSQESSFGYTF.

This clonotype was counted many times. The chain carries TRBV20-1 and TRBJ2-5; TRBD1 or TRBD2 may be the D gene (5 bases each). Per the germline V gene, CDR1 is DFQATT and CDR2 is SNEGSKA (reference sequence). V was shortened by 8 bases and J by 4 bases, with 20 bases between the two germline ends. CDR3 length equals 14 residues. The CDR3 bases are TGCAGTTCTACGACAGTGGAGGTAATAGAGACCCAGTACTTC. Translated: CSSTTVEVIETQYF.

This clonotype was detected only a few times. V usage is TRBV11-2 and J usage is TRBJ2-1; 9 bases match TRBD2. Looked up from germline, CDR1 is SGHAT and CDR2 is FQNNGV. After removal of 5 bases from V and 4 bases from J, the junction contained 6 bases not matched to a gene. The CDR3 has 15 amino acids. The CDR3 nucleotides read TGTGCCAGCAGCACGTCTAGCGGGGATTACAATGAGCAGTTCTTC. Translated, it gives CASSTSSGDYNEQFF.

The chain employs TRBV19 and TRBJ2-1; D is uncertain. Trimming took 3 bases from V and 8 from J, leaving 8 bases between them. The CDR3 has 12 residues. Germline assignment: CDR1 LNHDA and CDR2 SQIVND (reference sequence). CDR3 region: CASSISRYEQFF. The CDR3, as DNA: TGTGCCAGTAGTATCTCGAGGTATGAGCAGTTCTTC. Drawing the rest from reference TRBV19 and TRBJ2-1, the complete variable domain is DGGITQSPKYLFRKEGQNVTLSCEQNLNHDAMYWYRQDPGQGLRLIYYSQIVNDFQKGDIAEGYSVSREKKESFPLTVTSAQKNPTAFYLCASSISRYEQFFGPGTRLTVL.

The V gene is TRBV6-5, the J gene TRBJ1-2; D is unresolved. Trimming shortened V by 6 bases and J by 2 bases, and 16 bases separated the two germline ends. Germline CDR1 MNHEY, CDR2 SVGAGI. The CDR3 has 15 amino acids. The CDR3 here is CASSLGSDFNYGYTF. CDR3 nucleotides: TGTGCCAGCAGCCTTGGCAGTGATTTCAACTATGGCTACACCTTC.